Listed here is a single TCR beta chain. These data are taken from a study of blood T cell repertoires in COVID-19. CDR1 is SGHTA, CDR2 FQGTGA, per germline. The CDR3 runs to 13 residues. Trimming shortened V by 1 base and J by 9 bases, and 7 bases separated the two germline ends. Study processing details: Counts of nucleated cells, estimated from reference gene primer amplification, were obtained. Sequenced by immunoSEQ multiplex PCR; TCRdb stores in-frame clones only, minus some. V, J and clone size reflect that table, while D and trimming were determined from the DNA. The sample lists roughly 300,000 clones, roughly nine tenths seen once, with less than 20% in the top ten. Recruits, aged about 18 to 95 years, lived in 20 to 30 US areas. Researchers sorted participants into cohorts using their self-reported clinical history. Each recovered donor of Cohort 3 presented with two negative PCRs, clearance, or symptom resolution.

The receptor comes from a woman in her 30s who had recovered from COVID-19. Sequencing was carried out using PBMCs or T cells enriched from blood (not recorded which). This rearrangement joins TRBV7-3 to TRBJ1-6; no clear D. The CDR3 DNA is TGTGCCAGCAGCTTAATAATTAGTTCACCCCTCCACTTT. Encoded protein: CASSLIISSPLHF.